What follows describes a single T cell receptor beta chain. Its antigen is unidentified. This specimen comes from a study of cytomegalovirus exposure and HLA in healthy donors. Turning to the study itself: The study placed around 85% of its approximately 400 genotyped donors in the Caucasian-associated ancestry cluster. Study-wide points: In vitro testing confirmed three CMV-associated chains as specific for CMV antigens.

The germline CDR1 and CDR2 sequences are LGHNA and YNFKEQ. This CDR3 region has 20 residues. J was trimmed by 0 bases and V by 3 bases; bases with no gene match: 7. PCR used 60 Vbeta primers and 13 Jbeta primers. As handled by the study authors: Approximately 72 million unique TCR beta chains, roughly 11 million of them shared, were counted by a later analysis. Only in-frame clones appear in the TCRdb table, and some are missing; sequencing was by immunoSEQ multiplex PCR. The DNA gave D and trimming, while V, J and clone size come from that table. The profile shows approximately 220,000 clones, less than 85% of them singletons.

The sample was PBMCs. The genes are TRBV4-2 and TRBJ2-6, with 14 bases identical to TRBD2. This sequence was found in a man younger than 35 in good health and CMV-seronegative. The CDR3 region has the DNA TGTGCCAGCAGCCAGTGGGGACTAGCGGGGGACTTCTCTGGGGCCAACGTCCTGACTTTC. This sequence encodes CASSQWGLAGDFSGANVLTF.